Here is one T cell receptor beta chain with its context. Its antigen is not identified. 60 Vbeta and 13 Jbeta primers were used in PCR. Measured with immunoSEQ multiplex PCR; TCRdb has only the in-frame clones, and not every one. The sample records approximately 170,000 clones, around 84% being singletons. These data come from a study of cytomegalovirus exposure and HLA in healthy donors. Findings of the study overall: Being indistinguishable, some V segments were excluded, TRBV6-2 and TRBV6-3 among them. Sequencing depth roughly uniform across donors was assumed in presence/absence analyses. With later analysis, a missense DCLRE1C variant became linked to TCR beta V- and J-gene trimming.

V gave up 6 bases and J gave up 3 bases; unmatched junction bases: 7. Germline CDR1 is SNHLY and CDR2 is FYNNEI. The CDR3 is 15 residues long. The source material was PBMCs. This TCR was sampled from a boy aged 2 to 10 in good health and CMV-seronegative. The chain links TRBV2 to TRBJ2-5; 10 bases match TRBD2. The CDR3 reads CASSRTSGSEETQYF. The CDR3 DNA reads TGTGCCAGCAGCCGGACTAGCGGATCCGAAGAGACCCAGTACTTC. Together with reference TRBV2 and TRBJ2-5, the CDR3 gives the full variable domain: EPEVTQTPSHQVTQMGQEVILRCVPISNHLYFYWYRQILGQKVEFLVSFYNNEISEKSEIFDDQFSVERPDGSNFTLKIRSTKLEDSAMYFCASSRTSGSEETQYFGPGTRLLVL.